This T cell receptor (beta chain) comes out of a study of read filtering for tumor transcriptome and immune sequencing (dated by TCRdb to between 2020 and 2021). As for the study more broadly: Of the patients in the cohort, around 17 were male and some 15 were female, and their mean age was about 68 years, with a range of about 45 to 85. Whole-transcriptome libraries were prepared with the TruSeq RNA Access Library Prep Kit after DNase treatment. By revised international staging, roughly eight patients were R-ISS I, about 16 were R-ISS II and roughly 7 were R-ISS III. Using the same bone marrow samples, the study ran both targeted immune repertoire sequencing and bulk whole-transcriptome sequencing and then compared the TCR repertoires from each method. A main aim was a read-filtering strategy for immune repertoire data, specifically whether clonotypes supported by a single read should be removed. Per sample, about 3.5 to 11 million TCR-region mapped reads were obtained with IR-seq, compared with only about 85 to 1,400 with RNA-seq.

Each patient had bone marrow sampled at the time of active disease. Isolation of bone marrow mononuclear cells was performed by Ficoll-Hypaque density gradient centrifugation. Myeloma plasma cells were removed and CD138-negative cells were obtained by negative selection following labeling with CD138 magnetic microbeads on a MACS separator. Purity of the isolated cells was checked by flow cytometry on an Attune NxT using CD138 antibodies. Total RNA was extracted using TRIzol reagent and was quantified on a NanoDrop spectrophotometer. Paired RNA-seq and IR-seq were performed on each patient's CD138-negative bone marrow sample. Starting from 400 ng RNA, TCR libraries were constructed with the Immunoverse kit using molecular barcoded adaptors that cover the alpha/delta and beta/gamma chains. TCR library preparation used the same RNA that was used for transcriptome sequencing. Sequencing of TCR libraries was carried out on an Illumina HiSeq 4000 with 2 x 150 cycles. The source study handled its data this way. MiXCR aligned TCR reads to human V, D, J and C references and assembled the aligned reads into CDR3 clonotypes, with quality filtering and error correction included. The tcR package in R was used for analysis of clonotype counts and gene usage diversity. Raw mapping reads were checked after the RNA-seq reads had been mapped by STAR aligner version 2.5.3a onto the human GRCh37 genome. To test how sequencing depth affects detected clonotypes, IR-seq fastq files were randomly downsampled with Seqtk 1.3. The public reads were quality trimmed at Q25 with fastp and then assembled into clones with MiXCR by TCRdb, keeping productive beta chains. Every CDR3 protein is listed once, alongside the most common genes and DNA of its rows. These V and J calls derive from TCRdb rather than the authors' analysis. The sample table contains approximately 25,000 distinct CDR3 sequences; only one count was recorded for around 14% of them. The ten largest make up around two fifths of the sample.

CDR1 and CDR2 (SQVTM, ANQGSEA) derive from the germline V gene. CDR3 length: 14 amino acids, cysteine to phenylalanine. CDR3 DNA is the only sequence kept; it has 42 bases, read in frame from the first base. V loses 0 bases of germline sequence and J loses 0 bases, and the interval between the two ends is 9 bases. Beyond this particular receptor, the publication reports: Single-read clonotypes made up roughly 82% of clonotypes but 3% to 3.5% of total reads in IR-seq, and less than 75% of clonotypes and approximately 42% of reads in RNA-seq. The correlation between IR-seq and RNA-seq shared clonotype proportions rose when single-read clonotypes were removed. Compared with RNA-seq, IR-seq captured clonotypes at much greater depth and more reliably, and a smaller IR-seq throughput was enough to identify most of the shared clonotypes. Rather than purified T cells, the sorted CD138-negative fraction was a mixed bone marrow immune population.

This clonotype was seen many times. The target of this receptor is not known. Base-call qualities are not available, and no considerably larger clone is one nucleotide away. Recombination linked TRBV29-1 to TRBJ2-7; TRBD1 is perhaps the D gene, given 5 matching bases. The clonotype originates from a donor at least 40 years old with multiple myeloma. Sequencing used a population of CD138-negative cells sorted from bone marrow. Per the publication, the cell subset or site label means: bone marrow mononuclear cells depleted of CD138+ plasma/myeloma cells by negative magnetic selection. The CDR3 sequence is CSVEEDGHSYEQYF. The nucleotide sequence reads TGCAGCGTTGAAGAGGACGGACACTCCTACGAGCAGTACTTC.